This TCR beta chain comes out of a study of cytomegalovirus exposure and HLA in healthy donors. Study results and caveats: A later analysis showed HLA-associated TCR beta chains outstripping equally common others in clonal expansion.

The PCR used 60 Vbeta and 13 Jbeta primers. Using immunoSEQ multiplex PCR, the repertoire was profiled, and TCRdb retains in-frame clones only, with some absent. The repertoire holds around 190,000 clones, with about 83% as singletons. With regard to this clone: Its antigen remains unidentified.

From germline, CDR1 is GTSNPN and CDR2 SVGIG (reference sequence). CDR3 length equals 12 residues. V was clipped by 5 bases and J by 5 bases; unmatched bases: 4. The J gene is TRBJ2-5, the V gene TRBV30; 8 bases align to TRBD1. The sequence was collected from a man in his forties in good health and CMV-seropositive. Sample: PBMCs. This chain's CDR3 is CAWSWDRETQYF. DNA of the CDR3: TGTGCCTGGTCGTGGGACAGGGAGACCCAGTACTTC.